The clone carrying this T cell receptor beta chain has just a few counts. This sample was included in a study of blood T cell repertoires in COVID-19. On the study more broadly: Sources were T cells, B-cell-depleted T cells, or PBMCs; the material itself was cDNA or gDNA.

As processed by the authors: Cell counts per sample came from amplifying reference gene primers. Assay used: immunoSEQ multiplex PCR; TCRdb lists only in-frame clones, some missing. V and J calls plus clone size are reproduced from that table; the DNA served to infer D and trimming. Here the sample spans over 150,000 clones, over 80% being singletons. The CDR3 sequence is 13 residues long. Deletions cut 0 bases from V and 0 bases from J, with 2 bases between. Germline V gene data show CDR1 as SGHDN and CDR2 as FVKESK. The rearrangement joins TRBV14 to TRBJ2-5, with D unresolved. The TCR originated in a woman between 55 and 75 years old with acute or convalescent COVID-19. The sequencing input was peripheral blood. The CDR3 region is CASSQDDQETQYF. CDR3 coding DNA: TGTGCCAGCAGCCAAGACGACCAAGAGACCCAGTACTTC.